A selection of T cell receptor beta chains follows, all from one sample in a study of monozygotic twins with inflammatory bowel disease. For each CDR3 protein, TCRdb gives one entry from its re-call of the 5' RACE reads, without DNA. The ten top clones account for around 2%, within a sample of about 350,000 distinct CDR3 sequences. The sample comprised blood. The receptors come from a human donor with ulcerative colitis or Crohn's disease, or a healthy co-twin of an affected twin (not recorded which). Both conserved end residues are part of each CDR3.

J gene | CDR3 length | V gene | CDR3 protein
TRBJ2-1 | 18 | TRBV11-1 | CASSSLGLAGGRYNEQFF
TRBJ1-2 | 19 | TRBV20-1 | CSARDMGRGTFFGEDGYTF
TRBJ2-4 | 17 | TRBV20-1 | CSAPVLSGDLVGNIQYF
TRBJ2-7 | 12 | TRBV6-5 | CASSYGKGEQYF
TRBJ2-1 | 17 | TRBV2 | CASKAGGLFSSYNEQFF
TRBJ2-7 | 13 | TRBV29-1 | CSVAWGASYEQYF
TRBJ2-4 | 16 | TRBV3-1 | CASSPRDRGPKNIQYF
TRBJ2-3 | 15 | TRBV7-8 | CASSPGVGTVDTQYF
TRBJ2-3 | 16 | TRBV6-5 | CASSYSVGVGTDTQYF
TRBJ1-2 | 14 | TRBV20-1 | CSASMDSNNYGYTF
TRBJ1-5 | 16 | TRBV12-3/TRBV12-4 | CASSLNLAGGGQPQHF
TRBJ2-5 | 12 | TRBV12-3/TRBV12-4 | CASSFLVETQYF
TRBJ1-2 | 13 | TRBV29-1 | CSVEGVTGAGYTF
TRBJ2-5 | 15 | TRBV5-1 | CASSLARPIQETQYF
TRBJ1-5 | 14 | TRBV12-3/TRBV12-4 | CASSLQTGHQPQHF
TRBJ2-1 | 14 | TRBV28 | CASKPGPGRNEQFF
TRBJ2-5 | 16 | TRBV23-1 | CASSQSQKKYQETQYF
TRBJ2-5 | 15 | TRBV2 | CASIAARPISETQYF
TRBJ2-7 | 14 | TRBV28 | CASSLVTWPYEQYF
TRBJ1-1 | 14 | TRBV7-9 | CASRPTGVNTEAFF
TRBJ2-6 | 16 | TRBV5-1 | CASSLNSWGGANVLTF
TRBJ1-1 | 15 | TRBV6-1 | CASENGVTMNTEAFF
TRBJ1-1 | 16 | TRBV18 | CASSPYSLVANTEAFF
TRBJ1-1 | 14 | TRBV7-8 | CASSFQQGNTEAFF
TRBJ2-1 | 14 | TRBV15 | CATSRGWGRDEQFF
TRBJ2-4 | 14 | TRBV9 | CASSVEVSGNIQYF
TRBJ2-7 | 15 | TRBV20-1 | CSVWVEAALTYEQYF
TRBJ1-5 | 17 | TRBV20-1 | CSARVAPQGAANQPQHF
TRBJ2-1 | 16 | TRBV4-1 | CASSHERLGSANEQFF
TRBJ1-2 | 17 | TRBV5-1 | CASSHLSKQGPNYGYTF
TRBJ2-2 | 14 | TRBV7-2 | CASRRDRGTGELFF
TRBJ2-1 | 15 | TRBV5-1 | CASSFDGSGGNEQFF
TRBJ2-1 | 15 | TRBV7-3 | CASSSGTSGNNEQFF
TRBJ2-3 | 17 | TRBV6-5 | CASSYHSDGRSTDTQYF
TRBJ2-1 | 16 | TRBV12-3/TRBV12-4 | CASSYLAGPLSLEQFF
TRBJ1-1 | 15 | TRBV3-1 | CASSPTDRGLAEAFF
TRBJ2-1 | 16 | TRBV24-1 | CATSSGLAEVYNEQFF
TRBJ1-1 | 14 | TRBV20-1 | CSAPLTGANTEAFF